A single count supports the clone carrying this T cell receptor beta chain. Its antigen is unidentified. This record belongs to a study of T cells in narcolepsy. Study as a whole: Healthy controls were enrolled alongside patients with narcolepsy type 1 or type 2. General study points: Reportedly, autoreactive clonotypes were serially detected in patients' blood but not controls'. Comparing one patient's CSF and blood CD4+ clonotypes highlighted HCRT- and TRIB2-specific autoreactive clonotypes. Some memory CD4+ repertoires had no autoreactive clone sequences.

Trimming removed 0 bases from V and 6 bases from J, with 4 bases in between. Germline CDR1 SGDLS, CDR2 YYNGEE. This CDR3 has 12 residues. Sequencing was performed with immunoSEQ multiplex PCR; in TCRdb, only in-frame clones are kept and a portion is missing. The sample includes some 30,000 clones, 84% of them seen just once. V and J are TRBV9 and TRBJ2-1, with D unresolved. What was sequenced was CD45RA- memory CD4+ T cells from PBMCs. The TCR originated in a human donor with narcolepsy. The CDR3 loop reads CASSVGINEQFF. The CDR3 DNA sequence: TGTGCCAGCAGCGTAGGTATCAATGAGCAGTTCTTC. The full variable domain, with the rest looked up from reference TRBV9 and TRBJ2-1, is DSGVTQTPKHLITATGQRVTLRCSPRSGDLSVYWYQQSLDQGLQFLIQYYNGEERAKGNILERFSAQQFPDLHSELNLSSLELGDSALYFCASSVGINEQFFGPGTRLTVL.